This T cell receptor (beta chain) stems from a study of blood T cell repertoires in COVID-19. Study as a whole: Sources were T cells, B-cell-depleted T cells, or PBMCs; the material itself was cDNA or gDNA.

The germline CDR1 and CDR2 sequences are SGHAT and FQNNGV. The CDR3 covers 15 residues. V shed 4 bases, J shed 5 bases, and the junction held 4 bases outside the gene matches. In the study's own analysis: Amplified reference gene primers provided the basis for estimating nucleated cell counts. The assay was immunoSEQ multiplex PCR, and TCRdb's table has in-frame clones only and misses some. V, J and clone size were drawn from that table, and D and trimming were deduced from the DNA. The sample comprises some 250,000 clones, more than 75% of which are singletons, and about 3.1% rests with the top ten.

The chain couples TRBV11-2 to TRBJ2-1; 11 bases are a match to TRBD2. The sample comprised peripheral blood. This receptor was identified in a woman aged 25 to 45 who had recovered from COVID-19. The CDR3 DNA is TGTGCCAGCAGCTCGGGACTAGCGGCGCACAATGAGCAGTTCTTC. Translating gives CASSSGLAAHNEQFF.